These 10 T cell receptor beta chains were sequenced from one sample in a study of blood T cells in healthy people across ages. With a J-beta primer mix and a sample-barcoded 5' primer, a second PCR ran roughly 6 to 11 cycles. TCRdb analysed the 5' RACE reads with MiXCR anew, one entry per CDR3 protein. Of more than 700,000 distinct CDR3 sequences listed, about 42% are singletons. Material for sequencing was blood. The receptors derive from a man older than 75 in good health.

This chain connects TRBV12-3 or TRBV12-4 to TRBJ2-2, with 10 bases lining up with TRBD2. The CDR3 is made up of 17 amino acids. Unmatched junction bases numbered 10, after V lost 3 bases and J lost 6 bases. CDR3 residues: CASSFDYSGTSAGELFF. CDR3 bases: TGTGCCAGCAGTTTCGACTATTCAGGGACTAGCGCCGGGGAGCTGTTTTTT.

V and J are TRBV15 and TRBJ2-7; 7 positions agree with TRBD1. The germline V gene encodes CDR1 LNHNV and CDR2 YYDKDF (reference sequence). CDR3 length: 15 residues. The trim removed 2 bases at V and 4 bases at J, leaving 8 bases unmatched. The chain's CDR3 is CATSRLRQGVYEQYF. As DNA, the CDR3 is TGTGCCACCAGCAGACTCCGACAGGGTGTGTACGAGCAGTACTTC. The entire variable domain, with the rest obtained from reference TRBV15 and TRBJ2-7, is as follows: DAMVIQNPRYQVTQFGKPVTLSCSQTLNHNVMYWYQQKSSQAPKLLFHYYDKDFNNEADTPDNFQSRRPNTSFCFLDIRSPGLGDTAMYLCATSRLRQGVYEQYFGPGTRLTVT.

In this sample, this clonotype turned up many times. The rearrangement joins TRBV25-1 to TRBJ2-5; 8 bases align to TRBD1. Trimming removed 4 bases from V and 5 bases from J; junction bases left unmatched: 3. The CDR3 extends over 13 amino acids. CDR1 and CDR2 from the germline V gene are MGHDK and SYGVNS. The CDR3 DNA reads TGTGCCAGCAGTGCAGGGGGCAGGGAGACCCAGTACTTC. This encodes CASSAGGRETQYF.

This clonotype was observed a few times. The chain joins TRBV24-1 to TRBJ2-7, with D possibly being TRBD1 or TRBD2 (5 bases each). The germline V gene encodes CDR1 KGHDR and CDR2 SFDVKD. Trimming took off 9 bases at V and 0 bases at J, with 8 bases between the two ends. There are 12 residues in the CDR3. The CDR3 coding sequence is TGTGCCACCGGGACGGGCTCCTACGAGCAGTACTTC. It codes for CATGTGSYEQYF.

This chain uses TRBV24-1 with TRBJ2-5, with 11 bases matching TRBD1. The ends lost 4 bases at V and 6 bases at J; junction bases unmatched: 6. CDR3 length equals 15 residues. CDR1 and CDR2 from the germline V gene are KGHDR and SFDVKD. The CDR3 region is CATSDAGTGGKTQYF. In DNA, the CDR3 is TGTGCCACCAGTGACGCCGGGACAGGGGGTAAGACCCAGTACTTC.

V and J are TRBV20-1 and TRBJ2-7; 9 bases map to TRBD2. This CDR3 region has 14 residues. Germline assignment: CDR1 DFQATT and CDR2 SNEGSKA (reference sequence). Trimming at V came to 3 bases and at J to 3 bases, leaving 6 bases not matched to a gene. The CDR3: CSARLAGVDYEQYF. CDR3 bases: TGCAGTGCTAGGTTAGCGGGAGTGGACTACGAGCAGTACTTC.

The CDR3 reads CASSRNDPGDTQYF. CDR3 coding DNA: TGTGCCAGCAGCCGAAATGACCCGGGGGATACGCAGTATTTT. This chain connects TRBV7-3 to TRBJ2-3; possibly TRBD2 for D (5 bases). CDR1 and CDR2 from the germline V gene are SGHTA and FQGTGA. The CDR3 is 14 amino acids. V lost 5 bases to trimming and J lost 6 bases, with 15 bases between them.

The V gene is TRBV20-1, the J gene TRBJ2-3; TRBD1 is a possible D gene (6 bases). This CDR3 contains 15 residues. Trimming pared 4 bases from V and 0 bases from J, leaving 14 bases between. Germline CDR1 is DFQATT and CDR2 is SNEGSKA (reference sequence). The CDR3 protein is CSATRTVASTDTQYF. The CDR3, as DNA: TGCAGTGCTACTCGGACAGTTGCTAGCACAGATACGCAGTATTTT.

The gene calls are TRBV7-9 and TRBJ2-1, with D perhaps matching TRBD1 or TRBD2 (6 bases each). Per the germline V gene, CDR1 is SEHNR and CDR2 is FQNEAQ (reference sequence). Trimming shortened V by 0 bases and J by 8 bases, and 17 bases separated the two germline ends. The CDR3 is 16 residues long. The CDR3 DNA is TGTGCCAGCAGCTTAGCGAGGCGGGATGGGGGCGATGAGCAGTTCTTC. It specifies CASSLARRDGGDEQFF.

J is TRBJ2-5 and V is TRBV7-9, with D perhaps TRBD2 (6 bases). The CDR3 loop spans 14 amino acids. CDR1 SEHNR and CDR2 FQNEAQ come from the germline V gene (reference sequence). The V end lost 2 bases, the J end lost 5 bases, and 12 bases lay between the germline ends. As DNA, the CDR3 is TGTGCCAGCAGCTTAACCCCCGCGGGGGAGACCCAGTACTTC. Residues: CASSLTPAGETQYF.